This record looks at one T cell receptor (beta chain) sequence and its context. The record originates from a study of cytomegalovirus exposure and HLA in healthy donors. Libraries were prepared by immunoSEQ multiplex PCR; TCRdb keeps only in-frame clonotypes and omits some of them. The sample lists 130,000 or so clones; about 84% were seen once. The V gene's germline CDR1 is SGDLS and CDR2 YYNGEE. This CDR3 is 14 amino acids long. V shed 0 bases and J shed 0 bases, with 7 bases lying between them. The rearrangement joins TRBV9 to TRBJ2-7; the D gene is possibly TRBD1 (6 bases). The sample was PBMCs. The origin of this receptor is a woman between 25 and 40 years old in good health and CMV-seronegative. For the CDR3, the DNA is TGTGCCAGCAGCGTAGGGGACAACTCCTACGAGCAGTACTTC. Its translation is CASSVGDNSYEQYF.